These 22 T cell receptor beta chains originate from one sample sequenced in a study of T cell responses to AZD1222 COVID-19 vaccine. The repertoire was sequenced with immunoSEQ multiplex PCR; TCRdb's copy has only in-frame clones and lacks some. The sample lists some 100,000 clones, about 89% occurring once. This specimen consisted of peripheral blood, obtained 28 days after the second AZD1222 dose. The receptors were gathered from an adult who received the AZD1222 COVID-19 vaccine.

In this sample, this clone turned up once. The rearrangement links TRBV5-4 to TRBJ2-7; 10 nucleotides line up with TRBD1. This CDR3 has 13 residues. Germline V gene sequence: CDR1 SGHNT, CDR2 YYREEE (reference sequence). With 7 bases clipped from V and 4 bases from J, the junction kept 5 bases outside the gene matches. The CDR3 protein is CASCRDRGYEQYF. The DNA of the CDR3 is TGTGCCAGCTGCCGGGACAGGGGTTACGAGCAGTACTTC.

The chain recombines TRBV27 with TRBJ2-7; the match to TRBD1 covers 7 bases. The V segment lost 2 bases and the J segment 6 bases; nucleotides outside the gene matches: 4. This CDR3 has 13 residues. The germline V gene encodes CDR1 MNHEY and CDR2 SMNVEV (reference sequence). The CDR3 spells CASSLKGAGEQYF. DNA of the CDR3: TGTGCCAGCAGTTTAAAGGGGGCGGGCGAGCAGTACTTC.

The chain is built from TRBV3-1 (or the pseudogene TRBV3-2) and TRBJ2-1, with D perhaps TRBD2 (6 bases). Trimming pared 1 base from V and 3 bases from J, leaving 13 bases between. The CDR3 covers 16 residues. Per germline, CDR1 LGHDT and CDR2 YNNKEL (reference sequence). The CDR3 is CASSQVGGIIYNEQFF. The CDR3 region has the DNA TGTGCCAGCAGCCAAGTCGGCGGGATAATCTACAATGAGCAGTTCTTC.

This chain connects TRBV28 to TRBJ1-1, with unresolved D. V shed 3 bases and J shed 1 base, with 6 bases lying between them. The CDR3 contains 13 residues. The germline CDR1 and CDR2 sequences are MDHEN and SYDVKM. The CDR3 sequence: CASSFSGNTEAFF. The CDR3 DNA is TGTGCCAGCAGTTTTTCAGGGAACACTGAAGCTTTCTTT.

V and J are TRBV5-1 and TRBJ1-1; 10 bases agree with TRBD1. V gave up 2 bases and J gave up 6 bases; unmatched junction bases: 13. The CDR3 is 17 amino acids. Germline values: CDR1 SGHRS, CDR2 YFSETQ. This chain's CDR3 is CASSLTLTGGELSEAFF. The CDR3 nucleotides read TGCGCCAGCAGCTTAACGTTGACAGGGGGCGAACTATCTGAAGCTTTCTTT.

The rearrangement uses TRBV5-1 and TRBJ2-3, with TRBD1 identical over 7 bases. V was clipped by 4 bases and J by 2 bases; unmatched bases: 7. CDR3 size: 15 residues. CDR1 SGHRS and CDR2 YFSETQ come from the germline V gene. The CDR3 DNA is TGCGCCAGCAGCACCGGGACAGTCGCCACAGATACGCAGTATTTT. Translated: CASSTGTVATDTQYF.

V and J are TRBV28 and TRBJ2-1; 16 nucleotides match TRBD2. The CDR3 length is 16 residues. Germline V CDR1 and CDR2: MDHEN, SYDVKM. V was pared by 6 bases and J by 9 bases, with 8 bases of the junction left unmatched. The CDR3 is CASRITGTSGRGEQFF. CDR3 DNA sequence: TGTGCCAGCAGGATAACTGGGACTAGCGGGAGGGGTGAGCAGTTCTTC.

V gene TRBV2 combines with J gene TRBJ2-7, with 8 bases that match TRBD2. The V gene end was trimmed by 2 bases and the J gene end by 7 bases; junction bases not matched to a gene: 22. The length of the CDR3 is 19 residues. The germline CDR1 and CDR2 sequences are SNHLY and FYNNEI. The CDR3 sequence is CASSERLWSLGTSRREQYF. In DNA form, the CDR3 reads TGTGCCAGCAGTGAAAGGCTTTGGAGTCTCGGGACTAGTCGTAGAGAGCAGTACTTC.

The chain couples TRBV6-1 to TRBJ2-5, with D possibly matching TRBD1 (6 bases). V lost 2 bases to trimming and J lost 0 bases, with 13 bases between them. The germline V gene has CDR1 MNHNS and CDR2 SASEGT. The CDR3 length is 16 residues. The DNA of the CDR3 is TGTGCCAGCAGTGAATTAAGGGGGACGGACCAAGAGACCCAGTACTTC. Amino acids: CASSELRGTDQETQYF.

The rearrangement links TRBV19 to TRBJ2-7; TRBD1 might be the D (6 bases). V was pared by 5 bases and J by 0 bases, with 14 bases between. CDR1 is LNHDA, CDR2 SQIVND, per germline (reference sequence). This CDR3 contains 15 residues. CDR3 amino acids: CASSPSPGASYEQYF. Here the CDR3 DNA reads TGTGCCAGTAGTCCAAGCCCAGGGGCCTCCTACGAGCAGTACTTC.

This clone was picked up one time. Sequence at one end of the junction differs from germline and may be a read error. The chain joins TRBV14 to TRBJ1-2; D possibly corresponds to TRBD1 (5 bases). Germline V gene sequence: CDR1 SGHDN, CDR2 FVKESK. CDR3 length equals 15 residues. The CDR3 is CASSQDFSPGLSHFF. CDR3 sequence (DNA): TGTGCCAGCAGCCAAGATTTTTCACCGGGACTTTCTCACTTCTTC.

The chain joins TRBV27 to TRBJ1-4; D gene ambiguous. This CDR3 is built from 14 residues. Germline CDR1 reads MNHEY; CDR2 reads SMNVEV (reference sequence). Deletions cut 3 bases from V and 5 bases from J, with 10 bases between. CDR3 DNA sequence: TGTGCCAGCAGTTTCGTCGGCGGGAATGAAAAACTGTTTTTT. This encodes CASSFVGGNEKLFF. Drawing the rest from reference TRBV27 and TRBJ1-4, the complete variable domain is EAQVTQNPRYLITVTGKKLTVTCSQNMNHEYMSWYRQDPGLGLRQIYYSMNVEVTDKGDVPEGYKVSRKEKRNFPLILESPSPNQTSLYFCASSFVGGNEKLFFGSGTQLSVL.

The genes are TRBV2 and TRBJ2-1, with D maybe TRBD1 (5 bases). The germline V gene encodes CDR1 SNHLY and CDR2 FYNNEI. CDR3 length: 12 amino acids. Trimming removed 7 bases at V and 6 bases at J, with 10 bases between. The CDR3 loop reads CASKTGPNEQFF. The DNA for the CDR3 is TGTGCCAGCAAAACAGGTCCCAATGAGCAGTTCTTC.

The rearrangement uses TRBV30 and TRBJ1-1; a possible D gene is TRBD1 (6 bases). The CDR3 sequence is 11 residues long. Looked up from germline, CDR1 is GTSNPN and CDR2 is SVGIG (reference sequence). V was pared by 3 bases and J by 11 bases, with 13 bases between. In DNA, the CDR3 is TGTGCCTGGAGGGGACACGCTGTGGCTTTCTTT. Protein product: CAWRGHAVAFF.

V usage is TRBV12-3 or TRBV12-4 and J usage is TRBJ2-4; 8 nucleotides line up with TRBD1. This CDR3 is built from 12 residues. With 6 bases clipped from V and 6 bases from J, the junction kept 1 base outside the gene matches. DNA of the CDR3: TGTGCCAGCAGCGGACAGGGAAACATTCAGTACTTC. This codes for CASSGQGNIQYF.

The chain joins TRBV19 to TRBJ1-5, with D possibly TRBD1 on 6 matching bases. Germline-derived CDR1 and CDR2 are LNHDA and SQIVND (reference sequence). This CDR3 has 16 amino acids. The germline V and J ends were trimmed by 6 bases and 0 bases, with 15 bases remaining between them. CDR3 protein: CASSPGRGDSNQPQHF. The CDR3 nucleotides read TGTGCCAGTAGCCCCGGCAGGGGCGATAGCAATCAGCCCCAGCATTTT.

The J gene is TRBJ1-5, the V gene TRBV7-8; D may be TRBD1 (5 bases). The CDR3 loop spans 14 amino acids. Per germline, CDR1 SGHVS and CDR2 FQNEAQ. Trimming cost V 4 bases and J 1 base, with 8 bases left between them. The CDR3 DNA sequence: TGTGCCAGCAGCTGGGGGGGGAGCAATCAGCCCCAGCATTTT. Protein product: CASSWGGSNQPQHF. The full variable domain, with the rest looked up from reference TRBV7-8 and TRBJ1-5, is GAGVSQSPRYKVAKRGQDVALRCDPISGHVSLFWYQQALGQGPEFLTYFQNEAQLDKSGLPSDRFFAERPEGSVSTLKIQRTQQEDSAVYLCASSWGGSNQPQHFGDGTRLSIL.

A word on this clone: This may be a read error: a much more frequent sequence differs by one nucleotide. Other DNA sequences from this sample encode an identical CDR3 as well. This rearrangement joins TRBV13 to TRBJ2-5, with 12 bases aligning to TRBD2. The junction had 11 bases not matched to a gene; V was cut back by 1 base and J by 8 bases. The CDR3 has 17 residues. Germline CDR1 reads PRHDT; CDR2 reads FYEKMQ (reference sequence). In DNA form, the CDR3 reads TGTGCCAGCAGCTTAGAGGCTAGCGGGAGGGCCGGGGAAACCCAGTACTTC. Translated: CASSLEASGRAGETQYF.

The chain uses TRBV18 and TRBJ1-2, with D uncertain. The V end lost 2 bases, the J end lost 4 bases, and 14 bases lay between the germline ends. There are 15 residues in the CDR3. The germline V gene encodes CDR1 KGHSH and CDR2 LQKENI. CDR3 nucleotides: TGTGCCAGCTCACCAGCTTCGAACAGAGCCTATGGCTACACCTTC. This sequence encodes CASSPASNRAYGYTF. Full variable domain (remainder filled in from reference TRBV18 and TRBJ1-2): NAGVMQNPRHLVRRRGQEARLRCSPMKGHSHVYWYRQLPEEGLKFMVYLQKENIIDESGMPKERFSAEFPKEGPSILRIQQVVRGDSAAYFCASSPASNRAYGYTFGSGTRLTVV.

The chain's CDR3 is CASSREPGLEKLFF. CDR3 DNA sequence: TGCGCCAGCAGCCGCGAGCCGGGGCTTGAAAAACTGTTTTTT. This rearrangement joins TRBV5-1 to TRBJ1-4; D is possibly TRBD1 (5 bases). This CDR3 is built from 14 residues. Germline CDR1 SGHRS, CDR2 YFSETQ. With 4 bases removed from V and 7 bases from J, the gap between germline ends came to 14 bases.

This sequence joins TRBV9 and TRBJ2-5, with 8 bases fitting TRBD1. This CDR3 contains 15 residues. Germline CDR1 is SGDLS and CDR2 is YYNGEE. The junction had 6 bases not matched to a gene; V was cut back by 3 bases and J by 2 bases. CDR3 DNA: TGTGCCAGCAGCGCACCGGGACAGGTTCAAGAGACCCAGTACTTC. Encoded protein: CASSAPGQVQETQYF.

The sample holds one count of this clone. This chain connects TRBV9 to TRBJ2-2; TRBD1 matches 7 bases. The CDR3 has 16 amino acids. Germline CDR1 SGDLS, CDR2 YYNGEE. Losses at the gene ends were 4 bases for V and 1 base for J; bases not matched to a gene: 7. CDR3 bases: TGTGCCAGCAGCCCCCGGGACAGACGGAACACCGGGGAGCTGTTTTTT. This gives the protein CASSPRDRRNTGELFF.